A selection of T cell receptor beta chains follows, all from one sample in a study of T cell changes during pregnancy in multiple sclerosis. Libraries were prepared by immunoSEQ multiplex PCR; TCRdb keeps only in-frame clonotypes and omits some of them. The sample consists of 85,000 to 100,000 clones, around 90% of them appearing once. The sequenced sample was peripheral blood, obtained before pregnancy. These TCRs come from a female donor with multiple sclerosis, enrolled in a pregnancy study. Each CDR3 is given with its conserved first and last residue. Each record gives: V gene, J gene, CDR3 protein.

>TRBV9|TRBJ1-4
CASSFGQRATNEKLFF
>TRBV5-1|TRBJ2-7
CASSSAVMGQGNYEQYF
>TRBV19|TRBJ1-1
CASSIGSKNTEAFF
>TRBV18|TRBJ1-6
CASSPVGRQTNSPLHF
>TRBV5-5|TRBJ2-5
CASSLATGGQTQYF
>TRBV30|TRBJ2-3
CACKQATDTQYF
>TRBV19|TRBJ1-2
CASSIWTGDYGYTF
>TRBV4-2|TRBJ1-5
CASSHGAGNSNQPQHF
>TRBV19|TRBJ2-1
CASNTGGRGNEQFF
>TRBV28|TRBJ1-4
CASSSNNEKLFF
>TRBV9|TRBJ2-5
CASSPSLAVQETQYF
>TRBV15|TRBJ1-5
CATSSWTGGLQPQHF
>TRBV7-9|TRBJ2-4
CASSSGQANIAKNIQYF
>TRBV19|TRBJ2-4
CASSRQGQGNIQYF
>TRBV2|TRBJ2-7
CASTLVGAGRDEQYF
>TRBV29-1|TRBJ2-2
CSVRQGADTGELFF
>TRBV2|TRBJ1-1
CASRGRQNTEAFF
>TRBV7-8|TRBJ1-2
CASSLRGQGTSSGYTF